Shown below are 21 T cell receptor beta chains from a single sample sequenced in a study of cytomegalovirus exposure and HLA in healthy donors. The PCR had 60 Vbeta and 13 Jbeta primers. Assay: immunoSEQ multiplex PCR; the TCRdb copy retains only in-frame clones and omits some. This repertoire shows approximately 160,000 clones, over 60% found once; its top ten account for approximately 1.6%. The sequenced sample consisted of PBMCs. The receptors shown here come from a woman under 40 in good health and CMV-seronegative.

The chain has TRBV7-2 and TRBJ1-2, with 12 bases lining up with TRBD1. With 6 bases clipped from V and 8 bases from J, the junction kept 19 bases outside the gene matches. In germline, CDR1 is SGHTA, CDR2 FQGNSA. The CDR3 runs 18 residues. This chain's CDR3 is CASSSTPGTGGAYGGYTF. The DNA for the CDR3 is TGTGCCAGCAGTTCAACCCCCGGGACAGGGGGCGCTTATGGAGGCTACACCTTC.

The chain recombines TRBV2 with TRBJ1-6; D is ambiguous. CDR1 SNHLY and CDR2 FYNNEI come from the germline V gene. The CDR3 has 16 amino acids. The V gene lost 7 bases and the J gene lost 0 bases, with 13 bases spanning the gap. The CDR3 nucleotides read TGTGCCAGCACCGATAAAGGGAGCTCCTATAATTCACCCCTCCACTTT. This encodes CASTDKGSSYNSPLHF. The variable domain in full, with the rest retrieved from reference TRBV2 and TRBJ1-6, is EPEVTQTPSHQVTQMGQEVILRCVPISNHLYFYWYRQILGQKVEFLVSFYNNEISEKSEIFDDQFSVERPDGSNFTLKIRSTKLEDSAMYFCASTDKGSSYNSPLHFGNGTRLTVT.

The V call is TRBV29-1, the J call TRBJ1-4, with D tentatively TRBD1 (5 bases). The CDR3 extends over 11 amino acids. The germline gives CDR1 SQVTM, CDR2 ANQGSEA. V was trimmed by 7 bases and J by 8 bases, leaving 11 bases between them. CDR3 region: CSAAGGEKLFF. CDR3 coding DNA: TGCAGCGCCGCGGGGGGGGAAAAACTGTTTTTT.

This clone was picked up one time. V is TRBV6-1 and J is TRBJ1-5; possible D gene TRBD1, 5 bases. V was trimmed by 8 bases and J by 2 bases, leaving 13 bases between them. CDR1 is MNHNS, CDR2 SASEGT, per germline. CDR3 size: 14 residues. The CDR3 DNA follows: TGTGCCAGCGAAATGGGCAGGGGCAATCAGCCCCAGCATTTT. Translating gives CASEMGRGNQPQHF.

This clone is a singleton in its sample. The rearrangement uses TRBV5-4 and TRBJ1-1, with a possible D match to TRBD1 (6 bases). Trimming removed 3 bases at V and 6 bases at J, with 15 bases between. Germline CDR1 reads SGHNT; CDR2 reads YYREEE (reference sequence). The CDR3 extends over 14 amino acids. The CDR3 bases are TGTGCCAGCAGCTCCGAGGGGGGGTTCGCTGAAGCTTTCTTT. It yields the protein CASSSEGGFAEAFF.

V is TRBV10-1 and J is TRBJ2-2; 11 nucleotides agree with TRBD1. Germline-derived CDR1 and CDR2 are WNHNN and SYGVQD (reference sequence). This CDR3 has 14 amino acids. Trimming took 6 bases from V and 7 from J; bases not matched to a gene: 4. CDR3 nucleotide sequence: TGCGCCAGCAGCCCGGGACAGGGGGGCGGGGAGCTGTTTTTT. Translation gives CASSPGQGGGELFF.

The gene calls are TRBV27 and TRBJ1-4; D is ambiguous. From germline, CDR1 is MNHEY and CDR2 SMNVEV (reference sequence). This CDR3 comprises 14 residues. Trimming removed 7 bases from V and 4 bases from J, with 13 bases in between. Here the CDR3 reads CASTRVGGNEKLFF. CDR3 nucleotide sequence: TGTGCCAGCACCCGAGTGGGAGGTAATGAAAAACTGTTTTTT.

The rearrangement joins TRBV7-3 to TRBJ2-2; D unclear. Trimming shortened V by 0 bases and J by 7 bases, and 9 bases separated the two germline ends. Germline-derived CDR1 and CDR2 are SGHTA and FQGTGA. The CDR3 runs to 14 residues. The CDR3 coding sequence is TGTGCCAGCAGCTTAACGAGCGAGGTCGGGGAGCTGTTTTTT. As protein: CASSLTSEVGELFF.

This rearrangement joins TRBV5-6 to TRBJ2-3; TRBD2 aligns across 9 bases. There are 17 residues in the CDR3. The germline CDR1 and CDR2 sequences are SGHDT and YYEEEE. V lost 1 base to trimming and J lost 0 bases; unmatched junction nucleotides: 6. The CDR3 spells CASSLSPSGVSTDTQYF. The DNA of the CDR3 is TGTGCCAGCAGCTTGAGCCCTAGCGGGGTTAGCACAGATACGCAGTATTTT.

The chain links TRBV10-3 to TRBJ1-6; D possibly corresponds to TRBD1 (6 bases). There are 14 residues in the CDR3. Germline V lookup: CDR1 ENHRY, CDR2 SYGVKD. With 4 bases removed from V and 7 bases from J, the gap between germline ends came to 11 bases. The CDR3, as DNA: TGTGCCATCAGTGCAGGGGCCGGGAATTCACCCCTCCACTTT. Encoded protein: CAISAGAGNSPLHF.

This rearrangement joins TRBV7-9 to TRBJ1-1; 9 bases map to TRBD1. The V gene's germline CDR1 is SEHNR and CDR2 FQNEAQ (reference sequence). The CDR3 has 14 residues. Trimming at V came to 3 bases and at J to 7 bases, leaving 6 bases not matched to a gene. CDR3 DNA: TGTGCCAGCAGCTTCTCCGGGACAGGGAGTGAAGCTTTCTTT. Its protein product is CASSFSGTGSEAFF.

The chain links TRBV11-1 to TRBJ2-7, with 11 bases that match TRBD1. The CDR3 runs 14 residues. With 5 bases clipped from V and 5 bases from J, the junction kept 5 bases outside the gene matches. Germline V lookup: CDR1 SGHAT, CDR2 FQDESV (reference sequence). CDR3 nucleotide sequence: TGTGCCAGCAGCCTCGGACAGGGGGCTGACGAGCAGTACTTC. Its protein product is CASSLGQGADEQYF. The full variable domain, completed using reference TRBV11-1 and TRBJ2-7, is EAEVAQSPRYKITEKSQAVAFWCDPISGHATLYWYRQILGQGPELLVQFQDESVVDDSQLPKDRFSAERLKGVDSTLKIQPAELGDSAMYLCASSLGQGADEQYFGPGTRLTVT.

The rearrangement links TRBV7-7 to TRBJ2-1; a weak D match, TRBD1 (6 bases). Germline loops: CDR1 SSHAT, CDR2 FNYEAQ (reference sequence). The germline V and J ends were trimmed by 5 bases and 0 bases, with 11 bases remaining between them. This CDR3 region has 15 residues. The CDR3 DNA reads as TGTGCCAGCAGCCCTGGACAGCTCTCCTACAATGAGCAGTTCTTC. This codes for CASSPGQLSYNEQFF.

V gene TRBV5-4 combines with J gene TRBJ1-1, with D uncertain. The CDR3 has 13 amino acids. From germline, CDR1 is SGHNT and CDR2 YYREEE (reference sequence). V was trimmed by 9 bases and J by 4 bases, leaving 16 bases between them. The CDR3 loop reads CATELQRGTEAFF. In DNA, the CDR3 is TGTGCCACGGAGCTGCAGAGAGGCACTGAAGCTTTCTTT.

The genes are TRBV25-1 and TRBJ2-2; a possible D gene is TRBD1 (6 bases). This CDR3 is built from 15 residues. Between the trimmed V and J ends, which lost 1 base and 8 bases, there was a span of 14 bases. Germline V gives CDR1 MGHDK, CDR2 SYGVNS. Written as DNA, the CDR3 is TGTGCCAGCAGTGAATTGAACAGGGCTGGGGGGGAGCTGTTTTTT. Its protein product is CASSELNRAGGELFF.

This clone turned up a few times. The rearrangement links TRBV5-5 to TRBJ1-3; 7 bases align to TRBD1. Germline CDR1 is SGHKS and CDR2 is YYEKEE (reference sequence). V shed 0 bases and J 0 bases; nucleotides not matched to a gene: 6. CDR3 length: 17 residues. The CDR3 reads CASSLESRGTSGNTIYF. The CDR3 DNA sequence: TGTGCCAGCAGCTTGGAATCCAGGGGGACCTCTGGAAACACCATATATTTT.

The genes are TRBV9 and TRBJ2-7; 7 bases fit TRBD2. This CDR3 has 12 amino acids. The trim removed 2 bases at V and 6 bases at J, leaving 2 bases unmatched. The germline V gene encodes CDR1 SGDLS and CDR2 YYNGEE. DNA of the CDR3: TGTGCCAGCAGCGTTTCGGGAGGCGAGCAGTACTTC. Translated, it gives CASSVSGGEQYF.

The CDR3 region has the DNA TGTGCCACCAGCAGAGGTTCGGTAGGGGACAATGAGCAGTTCTTC. Translating it yields CATSRGSVGDNEQFF. The chain uses TRBV15 and TRBJ2-1; D possibly corresponds to TRBD1 (5 bases). V was clipped by 1 base and J by 5 bases, with 12 bases between them. From germline, CDR1 is LNHNV and CDR2 YYDKDF (reference sequence). The CDR3 is made up of 15 amino acids.

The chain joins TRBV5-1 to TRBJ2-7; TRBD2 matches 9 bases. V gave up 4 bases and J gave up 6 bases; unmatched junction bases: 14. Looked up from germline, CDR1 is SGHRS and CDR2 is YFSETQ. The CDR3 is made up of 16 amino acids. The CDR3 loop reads CASSGGVAGGPSEQYF. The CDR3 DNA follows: TGCGCCAGCAGCGGGGGGGTGGCGGGAGGGCCGTCCGAGCAGTACTTC.

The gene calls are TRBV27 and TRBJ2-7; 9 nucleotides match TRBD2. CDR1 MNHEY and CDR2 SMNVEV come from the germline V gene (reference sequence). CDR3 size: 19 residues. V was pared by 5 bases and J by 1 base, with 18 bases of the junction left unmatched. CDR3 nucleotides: TGTGCCAGCAGTCCCCTCGGGGTAGGGGGCAGCGGGAGGTCCTACGAGCAGTACTTC. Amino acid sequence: CASSPLGVGGSGRSYEQYF.

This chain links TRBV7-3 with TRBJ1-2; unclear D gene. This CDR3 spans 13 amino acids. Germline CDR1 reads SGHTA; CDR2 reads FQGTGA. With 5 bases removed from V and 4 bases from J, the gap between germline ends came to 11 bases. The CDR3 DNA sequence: TGTGCCAGCAGCCTAGGAGGATCCTATGGCTACACCTTC. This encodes CASSLGGSYGYTF.